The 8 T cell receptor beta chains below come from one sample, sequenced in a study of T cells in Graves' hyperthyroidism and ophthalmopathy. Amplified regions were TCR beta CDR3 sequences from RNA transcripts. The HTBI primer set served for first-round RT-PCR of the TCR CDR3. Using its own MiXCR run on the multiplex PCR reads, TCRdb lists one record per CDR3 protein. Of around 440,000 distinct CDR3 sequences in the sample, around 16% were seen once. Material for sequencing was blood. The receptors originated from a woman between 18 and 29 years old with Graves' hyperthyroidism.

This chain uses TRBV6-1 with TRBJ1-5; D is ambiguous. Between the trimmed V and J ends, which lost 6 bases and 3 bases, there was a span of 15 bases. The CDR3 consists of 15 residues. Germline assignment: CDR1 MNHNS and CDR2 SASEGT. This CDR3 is CASRRTGAINQPQHF. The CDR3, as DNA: TGTGCCAGCAGACGGACTGGAGCCATCAATCAGCCCCAGCATTTT.

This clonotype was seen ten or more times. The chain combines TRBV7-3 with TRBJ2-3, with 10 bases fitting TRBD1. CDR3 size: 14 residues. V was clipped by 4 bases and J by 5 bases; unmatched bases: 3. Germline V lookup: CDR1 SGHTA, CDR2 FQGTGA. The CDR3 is CASSSGQGLDTQYF. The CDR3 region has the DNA TGTGCCAGCAGCTCGGGACAGGGGTTAGATACGCAGTATTTT.

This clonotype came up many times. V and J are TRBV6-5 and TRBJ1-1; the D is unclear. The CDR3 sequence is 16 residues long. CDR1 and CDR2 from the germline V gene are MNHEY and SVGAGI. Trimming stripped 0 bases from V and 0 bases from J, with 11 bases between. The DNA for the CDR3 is TGTGCCAGCAGTTACTCGAGTGTGAGGCTGAACACTGAAGCTTTCTTT. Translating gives CASSYSSVRLNTEAFF.

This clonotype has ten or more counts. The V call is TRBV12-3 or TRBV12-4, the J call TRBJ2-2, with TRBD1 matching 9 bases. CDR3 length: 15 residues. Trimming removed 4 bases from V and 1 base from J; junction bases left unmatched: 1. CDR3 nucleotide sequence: TGTGCCAGCAGTTCGGGACAGGGGAACACCGGGGAGCTGTTTTTT. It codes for CASSSGQGNTGELFF.

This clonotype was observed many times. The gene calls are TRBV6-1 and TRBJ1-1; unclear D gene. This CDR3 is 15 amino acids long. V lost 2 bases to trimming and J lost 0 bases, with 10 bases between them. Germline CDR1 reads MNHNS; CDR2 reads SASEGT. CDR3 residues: CASSELVGVNTEAFF. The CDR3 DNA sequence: TGTGCCAGCAGTGAATTGGTCGGAGTGAACACTGAAGCTTTCTTT.

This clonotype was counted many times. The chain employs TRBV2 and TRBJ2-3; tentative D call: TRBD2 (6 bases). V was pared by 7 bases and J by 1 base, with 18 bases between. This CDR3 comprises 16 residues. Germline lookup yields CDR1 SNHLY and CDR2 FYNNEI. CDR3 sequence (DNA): TGTGCCAGCACCCCTGTGATGGCTAGCGGCACAGATACGCAGTATTTT. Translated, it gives CASTPVMASGTDTQYF.

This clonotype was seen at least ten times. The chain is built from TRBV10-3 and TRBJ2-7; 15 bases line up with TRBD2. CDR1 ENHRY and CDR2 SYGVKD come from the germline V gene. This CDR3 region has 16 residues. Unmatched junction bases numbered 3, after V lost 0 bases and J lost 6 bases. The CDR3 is CAISESGLAGGFEQYF. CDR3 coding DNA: TGTGCCATCAGTGAGTCCGGACTAGCGGGAGGGTTCGAGCAGTACTTC.

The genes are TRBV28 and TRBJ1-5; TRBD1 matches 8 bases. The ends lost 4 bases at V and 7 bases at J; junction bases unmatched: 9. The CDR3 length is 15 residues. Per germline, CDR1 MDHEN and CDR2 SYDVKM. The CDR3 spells CASSSSTGVDQPQHF. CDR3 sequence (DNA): TGTGCCAGCAGTTCCTCGACAGGGGTCGACCAGCCCCAGCATTTT.